The 29 T cell receptor beta chains reported below all come from one sample, sequenced in a study of T cells after somatic rescue of genetic block. Produced via immunoSEQ multiplex PCR; TCRdb's table is partial and in-frame only. The table has about 10,000 clones, around 70% seen once. Source material: peripheral blood mononuclear cells (PBMCs). The receptors derive from a boy aged 5-17 years.

The rearrangement joins TRBV19 to TRBJ2-7; TRBD2 is a possible D gene (6 bases). The CDR3 has 16 amino acids. Trimming took 4 bases from V and 3 from J, leaving 19 bases between them. Germline assignment: CDR1 LNHDA and CDR2 SQIVND (reference sequence). The CDR3 bases are TGTGCCAGTAGTAAGTCGGGGGACTTCTATTTCTACGAGCAGTACTTC. Amino acids: CASSKSGDFYFYEQYF.

This clone was detected a few times. J is TRBJ1-5 and V is TRBV30, with D perhaps TRBD1 (5 bases). CDR3 length: 15 residues. V was cut by 4 bases and J by 2 bases, with 15 bases left in between. Looked up from germline, CDR1 is GTSNPN and CDR2 is SVGIG (reference sequence). The DNA for the CDR3 is TGTGCCTGGAATCCCGGGGGGTTGGGCAATCAGCCCCAGCATTTT. Its translation is CAWNPGGLGNQPQHF.

This clone is categorized as medium-sized. The V call is TRBV18, the J call TRBJ1-6; 9 bases match TRBD1. V gave up 6 bases and J gave up 5 bases; unmatched junction bases: 5. Germline values: CDR1 KGHSH, CDR2 LQKENI. The CDR3 has 15 residues. The CDR3 reads CASSLGQGDNSPLHF. The DNA for the CDR3 is TGTGCCAGCTCGCTGGGACAGGGCGATAATTCACCCCTCCACTTT. Looking up the rest from reference TRBV18 and TRBJ1-6 gives the full variable domain: NAGVMQNPRHLVRRRGQEARLRCSPMKGHSHVYWYRQLPEEGLKFMVYLQKENIIDESGMPKERFSAEFPKEGPSILRIQQVVRGDSAAYFCASSLGQGDNSPLHFGNGTRLTVT.

The rearrangement links TRBV5-1 to TRBJ1-1, with 7 positions matching TRBD1. CDR1 is SGHRS and CDR2 is YFSETQ in the germline V gene. V lost 0 bases to trimming and J lost 7 bases; unmatched junction nucleotides: 9. The CDR3 runs to 15 residues. The CDR3 reads CASSLAEGGEVEAFF. DNA of the CDR3: TGCGCCAGCAGCTTGGCCGAAGGGGGCGAGGTTGAAGCTTTCTTT.

The rearrangement uses TRBV7-6 and TRBJ2-5, with TRBD2 as a possible D gene (6 bases). Germline-derived CDR1 and CDR2 are SGHVS and FNYEAQ. There are 15 residues in the CDR3. Trimming cost V 4 bases and J 3 bases, with 15 bases left between them. The CDR3 nucleotides read TGTGCCAGCAGCTCCACGGGACTCATTGAAGAGACCCAGTACTTC. This sequence encodes CASSSTGLIEETQYF.

The chain links TRBV18 to TRBJ2-7; D not resolved. V lost 1 base and J lost 4, with 14 bases in between. CDR3 length: 15 residues. The germline CDR1 and CDR2 sequences are KGHSH and LQKENI. The CDR3 nucleotides are TGTGCCAGCTCACCACGGGGATACGATACTTACGAGCAGTACTTC. Its protein is CASSPRGYDTYEQYF.

The sample holds a few counts of this clone. The rearrangement links TRBV5-1 to TRBJ1-4; 7 bases fit TRBD1. The germline gives CDR1 SGHRS, CDR2 YFSETQ. This CDR3 is 15 amino acids long. J gave up 9 bases and V 4 bases, and 12 bases lay outside the gene matches. Here the CDR3 reads CASSVDREVVKKLFF. The DNA of the CDR3 is TGCGCCAGCAGCGTCGACAGGGAAGTTGTGAAAAAACTGTTTTTT.

This clone turned up a few times. This sequence joins TRBV14 and TRBJ2-6; D is unresolved. The germline V gene encodes CDR1 SGHDN and CDR2 FVKESK. Trimming shortened V by 3 bases and J by 1 base, and 7 bases separated the two germline ends. There are 15 residues in the CDR3. The CDR3 DNA follows: TGTGCCAGCAGCCACCTGGCTTCTGGGGCCAACGTCCTGACTTTC. This codes for CASSHLASGANVLTF. Using reference TRBV14 and TRBJ2-6 for the parts outside the CDR3, the full variable domain is EAGVTQFPSHSVIEKGQTVTLRCDPISGHDNLYWYRRVMGKEIKFLLHFVKESKQDESGMPNNRFLAERTGGTYSTLKVQPAELEDSGVYFCASSHLASGANVLTFGAGSRLTVL.

The chain couples TRBV27 to TRBJ1-3; D unresolved. V was shortened by 5 bases and J by 0 bases, with 5 bases between the two germline ends. Germline values: CDR1 MNHEY, CDR2 SMNVEV (reference sequence). The CDR3 totals 13 residues. DNA for the CDR3: TGTGCCAGCAGTCAAGTCTCTGGAAACACCATATATTTT. Translation: CASSQVSGNTIYF.

The V gene is TRBV28, the J gene TRBJ2-3, with unresolved D. Trimming left V 5 bases short and J 2 bases short, with 8 bases between. Germline CDR1 is MDHEN and CDR2 is SYDVKM. The CDR3 contains 13 residues. As DNA, the CDR3 is TGTGCCAGCAGTCCACCTTACACAGATACGCAGTATTTT. Its translation is CASSPPYTDTQYF. Together with reference TRBV28 and TRBJ2-3, the CDR3 gives the full variable domain: DVKVTQSSRYLVKRTGEKVFLECVQDMDHENMFWYRQDPGLGLRLIYFSYDVKMKEKGDIPEGYSVSREKKERFSLILESASTNQTSMYLCASSPPYTDTQYFGPGTRLTVL.

This clone was detected only a few times. V gene TRBV5-5 combines with J gene TRBJ1-2; D remains ambiguous. V was clipped by 1 base and J by 6 bases, with 13 bases between them. The CDR3 spans 14 residues. CDR1 is SGHKS, CDR2 YYEKEE, per germline (reference sequence). CDR3 DNA sequence: TGTGCCAGCAGCTTGTGGGCAGGAAGTAATGGCTACACCTTC. This encodes CASSLWAGSNGYTF.

The CDR3: CASSLGAGVEAPLHF. The CDR3 DNA reads TGTGCCAGCAGCTTAGGGGCAGGGGTGGAAGCACCCCTCCACTTT. This sequence joins TRBV7-6 and TRBJ1-6, with a tentative D call TRBD1 (6 bases). Trimming stripped 1 base from V and 11 bases from J, with 15 bases between. The CDR3 is made up of 15 amino acids. Germline assignment: CDR1 SGHVS and CDR2 FNYEAQ. The full variable domain, in which reference TRBV7-6 and TRBJ1-6 provide the parts outside the CDR3, is GAGVSQSPRYKVTKRGQDVALRCDPISGHVSLYWYRQALGQGPEFLTYFNYEAQQDKSGLPNDRFSAERPEGSISTLTIQRTEQRDSAMYRCASSLGAGVEAPLHFGNGTRLTVT.

The genes are TRBV27 and TRBJ2-3; maybe TRBD1 (6 bases). Trimming pared 4 bases from V and 4 bases from J, leaving 21 bases between. CDR1 and CDR2 (germline): MNHEY, SMNVEV (reference sequence). This CDR3 is 17 amino acids long. The CDR3 loop is CASSSPLGQFGADTQYF. The CDR3, as DNA: TGTGCCAGCAGTTCCCCCCTCGGACAGTTTGGGGCAGATACGCAGTATTTT.

The sample holds a few counts of this clone. The genes are TRBV18 and TRBJ2-5; 14 bases map to TRBD2. The CDR3 runs 18 residues. CDR1 and CDR2 from the germline V gene are KGHSH and LQKENI. The J segment lost 2 bases and the V segment lost 6 bases, leaving 11 bases of the junction unmatched. The chain's CDR3 is CASSQYGTSGRGQETQYF. CDR3 nucleotides: TGTGCCAGCTCCCAATATGGGACTAGCGGGAGAGGTCAAGAGACCCAGTACTTC. The full variable domain, completed using reference TRBV18 and TRBJ2-5, is NAGVMQNPRHLVRRRGQEARLRCSPMKGHSHVYWYRQLPEEGLKFMVYLQKENIIDESGMPKERFSAEFPKEGPSILRIQQVVRGDSAAYFCASSQYGTSGRGQETQYFGPGTRLLVL.

This clone has a handful of counts. The chain joins TRBV2 to TRBJ2-5; 8 nucleotides match TRBD1. This CDR3 comprises 14 residues. V dropped 4 bases and J dropped 5; count of bases not matched to a gene: 6. Germline assignment: CDR1 SNHLY and CDR2 FYNNEI. The CDR3 region is CASSAGRGLETQYF. CDR3 coding DNA: TGTGCCAGCAGTGCGGGCAGGGGGCTTGAGACCCAGTACTTC.

This chain links TRBV11-2 with TRBJ2-7; D is unresolved. The CDR3 totals 8 residues. Trimming cost V 11 bases and J 6 bases, with 5 bases left between them. Germline V CDR1 and CDR2: SGHAT, FQNNGV. The CDR3 here is CAPSEQYF. CDR3 bases: TGTGCCCCCTCCGAGCAGTACTTC.

The chain couples TRBV2 to TRBJ2-2, with 10 bases identical to TRBD2. The germline gives CDR1 SNHLY, CDR2 FYNNEI. V trimming: 8 bases; J trimming: 5 bases; junction bases outside the gene matches: 8. The CDR3 loop spans 15 amino acids. CDR3 residues: CASLAGAPRTGELFF. The CDR3 DNA reads as TGTGCCAGCCTAGCGGGAGCCCCGCGGACCGGGGAGCTGTTTTTT.

The chain joins TRBV2 to TRBJ2-1, with a tentative D call TRBD2 (6 bases). V was shortened by 0 bases and J by 3 bases, with 15 bases between the two germline ends. This CDR3 spans 17 amino acids. Germline assignment: CDR1 SNHLY and CDR2 FYNNEI. The CDR3 sequence is CASSEALSGGIYNEQFF. The CDR3 coding sequence is TGTGCCAGCAGTGAAGCCCTTAGCGGAGGCATCTACAATGAGCAGTTCTTC.

V and J are TRBV5-1 and TRBJ2-7; no firm D call. Germline assignment: CDR1 SGHRS and CDR2 YFSETQ. Between the trimmed V and J ends, which lost 6 bases and 7 bases, there was a span of 14 bases. CDR3 length: 12 residues. The CDR3 DNA sequence: TGCGCCAGCACCTCCTCCGGCCTAGAGCAGTACTTC. Translation gives CASTSSGLEQYF.

J is TRBJ2-7 and V is TRBV19; D gene ambiguous. CDR3 length equals 13 residues. Looked up from germline, CDR1 is LNHDA and CDR2 is SQIVND (reference sequence). The V gene lost 5 bases and the J gene lost 2 bases, with 10 bases spanning the gap. The CDR3 spells CASSGPPTYEQYF. In DNA form, the CDR3 reads TGTGCCAGTAGTGGCCCACCAACCTACGAGCAGTACTTC.

A few counts support this clone. V and J are TRBV7-9 and TRBJ2-7, with D perhaps matching TRBD2 (5 bases). Per the germline V gene, CDR1 is SEHNR and CDR2 is FQNEAQ (reference sequence). The ends were cut back, 2 bases at V and 3 bases at J, with 14 bases in the middle. The CDR3 runs 15 residues. This chain's CDR3 is CASSLSSAGGYEQYF. The DNA of the CDR3 is TGTGCCAGCAGCTTAAGTAGCGCCGGAGGCTACGAGCAGTACTTC.

The gene calls are TRBV10-2 and TRBJ2-5; 10 bases align to TRBD2. After removal of 5 bases from V and 5 bases from J, the junction contained 8 bases not matched to a gene. This CDR3 is built from 15 residues. Per the germline V gene, CDR1 is WSHSY and CDR2 is SAAADI. The CDR3 bases are TGCGCCAGCAGTCAAGAAGCGGGGGGGCTTGAGACCCAGTACTTC. Amino acids: CASSQEAGGLETQYF.

V gene TRBV6-1 combines with J gene TRBJ1-2; D unclear. The V gene lost 5 bases and the J gene lost 4 bases, with 11 bases spanning the gap. Germline CDR1 MNHNS, CDR2 SASEGT. This CDR3 is built from 13 residues. For the CDR3, the DNA is TGTGCCAGCAGTTCTCCCACTAGCTATGGCTACACCTTC. Encoded protein: CASSSPTSYGYTF.

The chain employs TRBV21-1 and TRBJ2-3; the listed D gene, TRBD2, was not tested against the DNA. TRBV21-1 is an annotated pseudogene. The CDR3 runs to 16 residues. CDR3 sequence: CASSKEEEAATDTQYF. Here the CDR3 DNA reads TGTGCCAGCAGCAAAGAAGAGGAAGCGGCCACAGATACGCAGTATTTT.

V gene TRBV7-8 combines with J gene TRBJ2-5; maybe TRBD2 (7 bases). The J call is in doubt because the DNA end fits TRBJ2-7 better. Germline V gene lookup returns CDR1 SGHVS and CDR2 FQNEAQ. There are 16 residues in the CDR3. In DNA, the CDR3 is TGTGCCAGCAGCCCTAGGGGGGGGCAGGGGACCTACGAGCAGTACTTC. This sequence encodes CASSPRGGQGTYEQYF.

This chain connects TRBV6-1 to TRBJ1-2; D is uncertain. This CDR3 contains 13 residues. V was clipped by 2 bases and J by 13 bases, with 17 bases between them. CDR1 MNHNS and CDR2 SASEGT come from the germline V gene. The CDR3 region has the DNA TGTGCCAGCAGTGAAACAGCCGGGGATGGAGGCACCTTC. It encodes CASSETAGDGGTF.

The sample holds a few counts of this clone. The chain has TRBV6-6 and TRBJ2-5; 10 nucleotides match TRBD1. This CDR3 contains 16 residues. V dropped 2 bases and J dropped 4; count of bases not matched to a gene: 7. Germline-derived CDR1 and CDR2 are MNHNY and SVGAGI (reference sequence). This CDR3 is CASSYQDRGIGETQYF. The CDR3 region has the DNA TGTGCCAGCAGTTACCAGGACAGGGGGATAGGAGAGACCCAGTACTTC.

This clone showed up just once. The CDR3 here is CASSPSGAGGPASEQYF. CDR3 nucleotides: TGTGCCAGCAGCCCCTCTGGAGCGGGAGGACCTGCGAGCGAGCAGTACTTC. The gene calls are TRBV21-1 and TRBJ2-5; TRBD2, the table's D call, lacks a check against the DNA. The assigned J gene may be wrong: the sequence end matches TRBJ2-7 better. TRBV21-1 is labeled a pseudogene. The CDR3 spans 17 residues.

The chain links TRBV11-2 to TRBJ2-7; D gene ambiguous. Germline V gene data show CDR1 as SGHAT and CDR2 as FQNNGV. The V gene lost 1 base and the J gene lost 2 bases, with 9 bases spanning the gap. The CDR3 sequence is 14 residues long. The CDR3 protein is CASSLVALTYEQYF. The CDR3 DNA reads as TGTGCCAGCAGCTTAGTCGCACTTACCTACGAGCAGTACTTC.